Listed here are 19 T cell receptor beta chains from one sample, sequenced in a study of T cells in tuberculosis. Sequencing used immunoSEQ multiplex PCR; TCRdb keeps in-frame clones, though not all of them. The sample yields some 49,000 clones, roughly 96% seen once. Time point here: new active TB diagnosis, blood taken before or within 7 days of starting treatment. Sequences were derived from PBMCs, sampled at tuberculosis diagnosis. These receptor sequences come from an adult with tuberculosis.

The chain couples TRBV4-1 to TRBJ1-4; 12 nucleotides line up with TRBD1. The germline CDR1 and CDR2 sequences are MGHRA and YSYEKL. V dropped 3 bases and J dropped 4; count of bases not matched to a gene: 6. CDR3 length: 17 residues. The CDR3 here is CASSHRDRGPYNEKLFF. The CDR3 bases are TGCGCCAGCAGCCATAGGGACAGGGGGCCCTATAATGAAAAACTGTTTTTT.

This chain links TRBV15 with TRBJ2-7; 8 bases line up with TRBD1. The J segment lost 7 bases and the V segment lost 1 base, leaving 3 bases of the junction unmatched. Germline values: CDR1 LNHNV, CDR2 YYDKDF (reference sequence). This CDR3 spans 13 amino acids. Here the CDR3 reads CATSRGQGWEQYF. CDR3 DNA: TGTGCCACCAGCAGAGGACAGGGGTGGGAGCAGTACTTC.

About this clone itself: The sample contains more than one DNA sequence encoding this CDR3. The V and J genes are TRBV20-1 and TRBJ2-7; D is perhaps TRBD1 (6 bases). Per the germline V gene, CDR1 is DFQATT and CDR2 is SNEGSKA (reference sequence). The CDR3 is 11 residues long. The ends were cut back, 3 bases at V and 3 bases at J, with 6 bases in the middle. CDR3 sequence (DNA): TGCAGTGCTAGGGACAGCTACGAGCAGTACTTC. Amino acid sequence: CSARDSYEQYF.

The V and J genes are TRBV28 and TRBJ2-7; 8 nucleotides line up with TRBD2. From germline, CDR1 is MDHEN and CDR2 SYDVKM. The V segment lost 4 bases and the J segment 4 bases; nucleotides outside the gene matches: 9. The CDR3 consists of 15 residues. For the CDR3, the DNA is TGTGCCAGCAGTTCCCCGGGACTAGAGGAGTACGAGCAGTACTTC. It translates to CASSSPGLEEYEQYF.

The chain has TRBV29-1 and TRBJ2-3, with a possible D match to TRBD1 (6 bases). The CDR3 runs 13 residues. Trimming cost V 4 bases and J 3 bases, with 11 bases left between them. The germline gives CDR1 SQVTM, CDR2 ANQGSEA. CDR3 nucleotide sequence: TGCAGCGTTGCACACAGGGAGACAGATACGCAGTATTTT. Encoded protein: CSVAHRETDTQYF.

The chain combines TRBV7-2 with TRBJ2-5; D perhaps matches TRBD2 (6 bases). Germline CDR1 SGHTA, CDR2 FQGNSA. This CDR3 has 15 amino acids. With 5 bases removed from V and 9 bases from J, the gap between germline ends came to 22 bases. DNA of the CDR3: TGTGCCAGCAGCGCTAGTGGCGGGACGATGATGGCCCAGTACTTC. This gives the protein CASSASGGTMMAQYF.

This chain links TRBV7-2 with TRBJ2-7; TRBD1 matches at 7 bases. Trimming at V came to 5 bases and at J to 0 bases, leaving 10 bases not matched to a gene. Germline CDR1 is SGHTA and CDR2 is FQGNSA. CDR3 length equals 16 residues. The CDR3 loop reads CASSRTRGRASYEQYF. DNA of the CDR3: TGTGCCAGCAGCCGAACGAGGGGGCGAGCCTCCTACGAGCAGTACTTC.

V usage is TRBV27 and J usage is TRBJ2-7, with 8 bases that match TRBD1. The length of the CDR3 is 15 residues. With V trimmed by 0 bases and J by 2 bases, 3 bases remained unmatched. CDR1 is MNHEY and CDR2 is SMNVEV in the germline V gene (reference sequence). The chain's CDR3 is CASSLSVQGAYEQYF. DNA of the CDR3: TGTGCCAGCAGTTTATCAGTACAGGGGGCCTACGAGCAGTACTTC.

This chain joins TRBV7-2 and TRBJ1-2; perhaps TRBD1 as D (6 bases). Trimming pared 0 bases from V and 8 bases from J, leaving 16 bases between. CDR1 SGHTA and CDR2 FQGNSA come from the germline V gene. The CDR3 sequence is 15 residues long. The CDR3 region has the DNA TGTGCCAGCAGCTTAGCAGGGGGAAGTGAAGACGGCTACACCTTC. Its translation: CASSLAGGSEDGYTF.

This chain joins TRBV19 and TRBJ2-2, with D possibly TRBD1 on 5 matching bases. V was cut by 5 bases and J by 9 bases, with 13 bases left in between. CDR3 length equals 13 residues. Germline CDR1 is LNHDA and CDR2 is SQIVND (reference sequence). The CDR3 loop reads CASSLTGIRELFF. The CDR3 coding sequence is TGTGCCAGTAGTTTAACAGGCATTCGGGAGCTGTTTTTT. The full variable domain, its missing parts supplied by reference TRBV19 and TRBJ2-2, is DGGITQSPKYLFRKEGQNVTLSCEQNLNHDAMYWYRQDPGQGLRLIYYSQIVNDFQKGDIAEGYSVSREKKESFPLTVTSAQKNPTAFYLCASSLTGIRELFFGEGSRLTVL.

The J gene is TRBJ1-5, the V gene TRBV6-1; D is unresolved. CDR1 and CDR2 (germline): MNHNS, SASEGT. CDR3 length equals 13 residues. With 3 bases removed from V and 3 bases from J, the gap between germline ends came to 6 bases. This CDR3 reads CASSDRDNQPQHF. The CDR3 region has the DNA TGTGCCAGCAGTGACCGGGACAATCAGCCCCAGCATTTT.

Judged by abundance, this clone is medium-sized. The CDR3 DNA follows: TGTGCCAGCAGTCAAGAGCGGGCCCACGGGACAGATACGCAGTATTTT. This encodes CASSQERAHGTDTQYF. This chain links TRBV6-1 with TRBJ2-3; TRBD2 is a possible D gene (6 bases). The CDR3 covers 16 residues. V was shortened by 5 bases and J by 3 bases, with 18 bases between the two germline ends. In germline, CDR1 is MNHNS, CDR2 SASEGT.

The chain links TRBV19 to TRBJ2-2, with 9 positions matching TRBD2. The CDR3 is 14 amino acids. V was clipped by 8 bases and J by 6 bases; unmatched bases: 7. CDR1 and CDR2 (germline): LNHDA, SQIVND (reference sequence). The CDR3 nucleotides read TGTGCCAGTCTGGCGGGAGGGCCGCCCGGGGAGCTGTTTTTT. Its protein is CASLAGGPPGELFF. The complete variable domain, with remaining parts taken from reference TRBV19 and TRBJ2-2, reads DGGITQSPKYLFRKEGQNVTLSCEQNLNHDAMYWYRQDPGQGLRLIYYSQIVNDFQKGDIAEGYSVSREKKESFPLTVTSAQKNPTAFYLCASLAGGPPGELFFGEGSRLTVL.

The CDR3 sequence is CASSQEVVAGGSGELFF. CDR3 DNA: TGTGCCAGCAGCCAAGAGGTCGTAGCGGGAGGGTCCGGGGAGCTGTTTTTT. V usage is TRBV4-2 and J usage is TRBJ2-2; 11 nucleotides match TRBD2. Trimming removed 0 bases from V and 6 bases from J; junction bases left unmatched: 6. Germline CDR1 reads LGHNA; CDR2 reads YNFKEQ. The CDR3 sequence is 17 residues long.

This rearrangement joins TRBV11-2 to TRBJ1-5; D might be TRBD1 (6 bases). V was trimmed by 3 bases and J by 4 bases, leaving 10 bases between them. This CDR3 spans 14 amino acids. The V gene's germline CDR1 is SGHAT and CDR2 FQNNGV. The CDR3 spells CASSFGGANQPQHF. CDR3 nucleotide sequence: TGTGCCAGCAGCTTTGGGGGGGCTAATCAGCCCCAGCATTTT.

This chain links TRBV5-6 with TRBJ1-1; 9 bases are a match to TRBD1. The V gene's germline CDR1 is SGHDT and CDR2 YYEEEE. The length of the CDR3 is 14 residues. Trimming cost V 0 bases and J 6 bases; bases outside gene matches: 3. The CDR3 DNA reads TGTGCCAGCAGCTTGGGGGACAGGGCTCCTGAAGCTTTCTTT. Translating it yields CASSLGDRAPEAFF.

The V and J genes are TRBV10-2 and TRBJ2-1; maybe TRBD2 (6 bases). The germline V and J ends were trimmed by 8 bases and 0 bases, with 11 bases remaining between them. The CDR3 consists of 14 residues. CDR1 is WSHSY and CDR2 is SAAADI in the germline V gene. Here the CDR3 reads CASERRGSYNEQFF. As DNA, the CDR3 is TGCGCCAGCGAGAGGAGGGGCTCCTACAATGAGCAGTTCTTC.

The chain couples TRBV7-8 to TRBJ1-1; 10 nucleotides line up with TRBD1. The V and J ends lost 3 bases and 4 bases, in that order; junction bases with no gene match: 2. CDR1 and CDR2 (germline): SGHVS, FQNEAQ. This CDR3 has 14 residues. CDR3 in amino acids: CASSFRDRGTEAFF. The CDR3 nucleotides are TGTGCCAGCAGCTTCCGGGACAGGGGCACTGAAGCTTTCTTT.

The gene calls are TRBV9 and TRBJ2-1, with D possibly being TRBD2 (5 bases). V lost 1 base, J lost 9 bases, and 14 bases lay in between. The CDR3 is made up of 14 amino acids. CDR1 and CDR2 (germline): SGDLS, YYNGEE. For the CDR3, the DNA is TGTGCCAGCAGCGTACTTGCTAGCTCAGGTGAGCAGTTCTTC. This codes for CASSVLASSGEQFF.